The 2 T cell receptor beta chains below were found in one sample sequenced in a study of T cell responses to AZD1222 COVID-19 vaccine. Profiled with immunoSEQ multiplex PCR; TCRdb holds only in-frame clones, not every one. The profile shows about 86,000 clones, over 85% of them singletons. Source: peripheral blood, taken on day 0 of AZD1222 vaccination. These receptor sequences come from an adult in good health.

In DNA, the CDR3 is TGTGCCAGCATGGGCCGGGAAAATTCACCCCTCCACTTT. It translates to CASMGRENSPLHF. This chain joins TRBV2 and TRBJ1-6; D not certain. Germline CDR1 and CDR2: SNHLY and FYNNEI. Trimming took off 7 bases at V and 7 bases at J, with 11 bases between the two ends. This CDR3 comprises 13 residues.

The rearrangement links TRBV3-1 (or the pseudogene TRBV3-2) to TRBJ1-2; D is uncertain. The CDR3 runs 13 residues. The V end was cut by 1 base, the J end by 8 bases, with 11 bases between. Looked up from germline, CDR1 is LGHDT and CDR2 is YNNKEL (reference sequence). DNA for the CDR3: TGTGCCAGCAGCCAAGGGCGAGACATCGGCTACACCTTC. This translates into CASSQGRDIGYTF.